The 27 T cell receptor beta chains given below trace back to one sample, sequenced in a study of early T cells in non-severe SARS-CoV-2 infection. TCRdb fed the 5' RACE reads into MiXCR, producing one record per CDR3 protein. The table has about 130,000 distinct CDR3 sequences, 14% to 15% seen once. The sequenced material came from whole blood. These receptors originate from an adult who was a healthcare worker with PCR-confirmed SARS-CoV-2 infection or an uninfected control (not recorded which).

This clonotype was seen a few times. V gene TRBV10-3 combines with J gene TRBJ2-7, with D perhaps TRBD1 (6 bases). This CDR3 is 13 amino acids long. Trimming took off 3 bases at V and 2 bases at J, with 8 bases between the two ends. Germline CDR1 is ENHRY and CDR2 is SYGVKD. The CDR3: CAISEKGAYEQYF. The CDR3 region has the DNA TGTGCCATCAGTGAAAAGGGGGCCTACGAGCAGTACTTC.

This chain joins TRBV29-1 and TRBJ1-5; the match to TRBD1 covers 7 bases. Germline CDR1 SQVTM, CDR2 ANQGSEA. The CDR3 has 13 amino acids. The V and J ends lost 5 bases and 3 bases, in that order; junction bases with no gene match: 4. The CDR3 DNA reads as TGCAGCGTTCGGGACAGACACAATCAGCCCCAGCATTTT. Translation: CSVRDRHNQPQHF.

V usage is TRBV20-1 and J usage is TRBJ2-6; D is tentatively TRBD1 or TRBD2 (5 bases each). The V and J ends lost 3 bases and 2 bases respectively, with 11 bases between them. The CDR3 extends over 15 amino acids. Per germline, CDR1 DFQATT and CDR2 SNEGSKA (reference sequence). The CDR3 protein is CSARGTGPGANVLTF. The DNA for the CDR3 is TGCAGTGCTAGGGGAACGGGGCCTGGGGCCAACGTCCTGACTTTC.

This clonotype was seen a few times. The chain has TRBV20-1 and TRBJ1-3; D is unresolved. The CDR3 consists of 15 residues. Germline V lookup: CDR1 DFQATT, CDR2 SNEGSKA (reference sequence). V shed 4 bases and J shed 0 bases, with 13 bases lying between them. The CDR3 nucleotides read TGCAGTGCTATTCCCGGTGGGCTCTCTGGAAACACCATATATTTT. It is translated as CSAIPGGLSGNTIYF.

The chain couples TRBV7-2 to TRBJ2-3, with D possibly TRBD2 on 5 matching bases. Between the trimmed V and J ends, which lost 5 bases and 3 bases, there was a span of 12 bases. The CDR3 contains 14 residues. Per the germline V gene, CDR1 is SGHTA and CDR2 is FQGNSA. CDR3 DNA: TGTGCCAGCAGCATTAGCGTTTCGACAGATACGCAGTATTTT. Translating it yields CASSISVSTDTQYF.

The rearrangement joins TRBV12-3 or TRBV12-4 to TRBJ2-3; tentative D call: TRBD1 (6 bases). The V end lost 3 bases, the J end lost 3 bases, and 13 bases lay between the germline ends. The CDR3 runs 15 residues. The CDR3 sequence: CASSFGGQRTDTQYF. CDR3 nucleotide sequence: TGTGCCAGCAGTTTTGGAGGACAGCGGACAGATACGCAGTATTTT.

This clonotype was seen ten or more times. This chain connects TRBV20-1 to TRBJ1-5, with 11 nucleotides matching TRBD1. Trimming at V came to 7 bases and at J to 6 bases, leaving 2 bases not matched to a gene. The V gene's germline CDR1 is DFQATT and CDR2 SNEGSKA (reference sequence). The CDR3 extends over 12 amino acids. The CDR3 spells CSGGTGGQPQHF. The CDR3 bases are TGCAGTGGGGGGACAGGGGGTCAGCCCCAGCATTTT.

As concerns this clonotype: Germline and junction disagree at one end, which may indicate a read error. The rearrangement links TRBV5-1 to TRBJ1-2; the D is unclear. CDR1 is SGHRS, CDR2 YFSETQ, per germline. CDR3 length: 11 residues. DNA for the CDR3: TGCGCCAGAAGCTTGGGATATGGCTACACCTTC. Translating gives CARSLGYGYTF.

In its sample, this clonotype was seen a few times. The chain uses TRBV10-3 and TRBJ1-1; D uncertain. Trimming pared 0 bases from V and 1 base from J, leaving 9 bases between. CDR1 ENHRY and CDR2 SYGVKD come from the germline V gene. This CDR3 spans 15 amino acids. This CDR3 is CAISESISRNTEAFF. The DNA of the CDR3 is TGTGCCATCAGTGAGTCGATAAGTAGGAACACTGAAGCTTTCTTT.

V usage is TRBV6-1 and J usage is TRBJ1-3; D is unresolved. This CDR3 comprises 15 residues. V was cut by 1 base and J by 1 base, with 8 bases left in between. CDR1 is MNHNS, CDR2 SASEGT, per germline. This CDR3 is CASSEEGTSGNTIYF. CDR3 nucleotide sequence: TGTGCCAGCAGTGAAGAGGGAACTTCTGGAAACACCATATATTTT.

V and J are TRBV5-1 and TRBJ1-1; D is unclear. V lost 0 bases, J lost 4 bases, and 4 bases lay in between. Per germline, CDR1 SGHRS and CDR2 YFSETQ. This CDR3 region has 12 residues. The CDR3 DNA follows: TGCGCCAGCAGCTTGGGGGCCACTGAAGCTTTCTTT. It yields the protein CASSLGATEAFF.

This clonotype has more than one count but fewer than ten. The J gene is TRBJ1-3, the V gene TRBV7-9; TRBD1 is a possible D gene (6 bases). Germline CDR1 is SEHNR and CDR2 is FQNEAQ (reference sequence). Trimming shortened V by 6 bases and J by 9 bases, and 18 bases separated the two germline ends. The CDR3 covers 14 residues. CDR3 loop: CASRGTPTTGTIYF. CDR3 bases: TGTGCCAGCAGGGGGACACCTACTACGGGCACCATATATTTT.

The chain recombines TRBV6-2 or TRBV6-3 with TRBJ2-5; 7 nucleotides agree with TRBD2. Germline loops: CDR1 MNHEY, CDR2 SVGEGT. V shed 6 bases and J 5 bases; nucleotides not matched to a gene: 12. The CDR3 has 15 residues. In nucleotides, the CDR3 is TGTGCCAGCAGATCAACCCCCGGGGGAGGGGAGACCCAGTACTTC. Translated: CASRSTPGGGETQYF.

This clonotype came up many times. V usage is TRBV2 and J usage is TRBJ1-6; D unclear. Germline assignment: CDR1 SNHLY and CDR2 FYNNEI. The CDR3 length is 15 residues. V was trimmed by 4 bases and J by 11 bases, leaving 18 bases between them. The CDR3 reads CASSGDGYLKAPLHF. The CDR3 nucleotides read TGTGCCAGCAGTGGGGATGGCTACCTAAAGGCACCCCTCCACTTT. The full variable domain, its missing parts supplied by reference TRBV2 and TRBJ1-6, is EPEVTQTPSHQVTQMGQEVILRCVPISNHLYFYWYRQILGQKVEFLVSFYNNEISEKSEIFDDQFSVERPDGSNFTLKIRSTKLEDSAMYFCASSGDGYLKAPLHFGNGTRLTVT.

This clonotype was detected a few times. The rearrangement uses TRBV5-1 and TRBJ2-1; a possible D gene is TRBD1 (6 bases). CDR1 and CDR2 from the germline V gene are SGHRS and YFSETQ. V lost 7 bases, J lost 8 bases, and 16 bases lay in between. The CDR3 covers 13 residues. The CDR3 region is CASCQGIGDEQFF. In DNA, the CDR3 is TGCGCCAGCTGTCAGGGGATCGGTGATGAGCAGTTCTTC.

This clonotype was observed at least ten times. V gene TRBV18 combines with J gene TRBJ2-1; D not resolved. From germline, CDR1 is KGHSH and CDR2 LQKENI. Trimming stripped 4 bases from V and 9 bases from J, with 16 bases between. This CDR3 is 14 amino acids long. In DNA, the CDR3 is TGTGCCAGCTCACAATCTGGTGGAGTGAGTGAGCAGTTCTTC. Residues: CASSQSGGVSEQFF.

V usage is TRBV20-1 and J usage is TRBJ2-1; a weak D match, TRBD2 (6 bases). CDR1 is DFQATT, CDR2 SNEGSKA, per germline (reference sequence). This CDR3 spans 11 amino acids. V gave up 5 bases and J gave up 12 bases, with 14 bases separating them. CDR3 in amino acids: CSARDFPGQFF. Here the CDR3 DNA reads TGCAGTGCTCGGGACTTCCCAGGGCAGTTCTTC.

This clonotype was detected a few times. This chain connects TRBV3-1 to TRBJ1-4, with unresolved D. CDR3 length equals 15 residues. V gave up 1 base and J gave up 4 bases, with 10 bases separating them. The V gene's germline CDR1 is LGHDT and CDR2 YNNKEL (reference sequence). The CDR3 DNA reads TGTGCCAGCAGCCAAGTGGTCCCGTTTAATGAAAAACTGTTTTTT. This gives the protein CASSQVVPFNEKLFF.

A few counts support this clonotype. The genes are TRBV5-4 and TRBJ2-5, with D perhaps TRBD2 (6 bases). This CDR3 is 13 amino acids long. V was trimmed by 0 bases and J by 3 bases, leaving 6 bases between them. Germline loops: CDR1 SGHNT, CDR2 YYREEE (reference sequence). CDR3 amino acids: CASSLVAEETQYF. The CDR3 DNA is TGTGCCAGCAGCTTGGTAGCGGAAGAGACCCAGTACTTC. Full variable domain (missing parts from reference TRBV5-4 and TRBJ2-5): ETGVTQSPTHLIKTRGQQVTLRCSSQSGHNTVSWYQQALGQGPQFIFQYYREEENGRGNFPPRFSGLQFPNYSSELNVNALELDDSALYLCASSLVAEETQYFGPGTRLLVL.

This clonotype was recorded many times. The rearrangement uses TRBV7-2 and TRBJ2-1, with D uncertain. Looked up from germline, CDR1 is SGHTA and CDR2 is FQGNSA. V gave up 5 bases and J gave up 9 bases, with 17 bases separating them. CDR3 size: 14 residues. The CDR3 loop is CASSPRAVFGEQFF. The CDR3 region has the DNA TGTGCCAGCAGCCCAAGGGCGGTGTTTGGTGAGCAGTTCTTC.

V usage is TRBV5-6 and J usage is TRBJ2-7, with TRBD1 identical over 11 bases. CDR1 and CDR2 from the germline V gene are SGHDT and YYEEEE. V lost 5 bases and J lost 5; bases outside the gene matches: 6. The CDR3 sequence is 14 residues long. The CDR3 DNA is TGTGCCAGCAGTTACGGGACAGGGGGAAACGAGCAGTACTTC. It yields the protein CASSYGTGGNEQYF.

This clonotype was recorded a few times. The rearrangement joins TRBV4-1 to TRBJ1-5, with 7 bases fitting TRBD1. Per germline, CDR1 MGHRA and CDR2 YSYEKL. V lost 1 base, J lost 0 bases, and 6 bases stayed unmatched. This CDR3 has 17 residues. The CDR3 protein is CASSQGDSPYSNQPQHF. The CDR3 nucleotides are TGCGCCAGCAGCCAAGGGGACAGTCCTTATAGCAATCAGCCCCAGCATTTT.

This sequence joins TRBV12-3 or TRBV12-4 and TRBJ1-2; weak D call: TRBD1 (5 bases). CDR3 length: 16 amino acids. V dropped 0 bases and J dropped 2 bases, with 13 bases sitting between them. The CDR3 is CASSLAGQNPNYGYTF. The CDR3 nucleotides are TGTGCCAGCAGTTTAGCGGGGCAGAACCCGAACTATGGCTACACCTTC.

This clonotype has just a few counts. This sequence joins TRBV5-6 and TRBJ1-2, with a tentative D call TRBD1 (5 bases). Trimming removed 1 base from V and 2 bases from J, with 6 bases in between. There are 13 residues in the CDR3. Germline assignment: CDR1 SGHDT and CDR2 YYEEEE. In DNA form, the CDR3 reads TGTGCCAGCAGCTTGCCAGGGAACTATGGCTACACCTTC. Encoded protein: CASSLPGNYGYTF.

The rearrangement joins TRBV5-4 to TRBJ2-5, with 7 bases matching TRBD2. The CDR3 has 16 amino acids. After removal of 4 bases from V and 1 base from J, the junction contained 10 bases not matched to a gene. Germline loops: CDR1 SGHNT, CDR2 YYREEE (reference sequence). DNA of the CDR3: TGTGCCAGCAGCCCTGGGAGCGGGGCCTTCCAAGAGACCCAGTACTTC. Protein sequence: CASSPGSGAFQETQYF.

This sequence joins TRBV19 and TRBJ2-6; D gene uncertain. The CDR3 runs 16 residues. The germline V gene has CDR1 LNHDA and CDR2 SQIVND (reference sequence). V was clipped by 3 bases and J by 0 bases, with 9 bases between them. The CDR3 loop reads CASSIQRASGANVLTF. CDR3 sequence (DNA): TGTGCCAGTAGTATTCAACGGGCCTCTGGGGCCAACGTCCTGACTTTC.

This clonotype came up a few times. This rearrangement joins TRBV7-6 to TRBJ2-3; 11 bases line up with TRBD2. V gave up 2 bases and J gave up 7 bases; unmatched junction bases: 14. The germline CDR1 and CDR2 sequences are SGHVS and FNYEAQ. The CDR3 is 18 residues long. The CDR3 is CASSLSPSDSGGVYTQYF. CDR3 nucleotide sequence: TGTGCCAGCAGCTTAAGCCCCTCGGATAGCGGGGGGGTATATACGCAGTATTTT.